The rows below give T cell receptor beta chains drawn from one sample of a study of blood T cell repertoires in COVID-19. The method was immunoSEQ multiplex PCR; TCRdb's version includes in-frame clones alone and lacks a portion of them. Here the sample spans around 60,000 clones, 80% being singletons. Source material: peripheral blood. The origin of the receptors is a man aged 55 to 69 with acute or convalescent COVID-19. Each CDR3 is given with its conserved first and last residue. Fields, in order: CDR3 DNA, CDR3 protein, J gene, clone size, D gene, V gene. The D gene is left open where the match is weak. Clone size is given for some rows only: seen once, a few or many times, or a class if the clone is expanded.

cdr3_nt: TGCGCCAGCAGCTGGGACAGGGAGAAAGCTTTCTTT
cdr3_aa: CASSWDREKAFF
j_call: TRBJ1-1
clone_size: -
d_call: TRBD1
v_call: TRBV5-1

cdr3_nt: TGTGCCAGCTCACGCCAGGCGAACACCGGGGAGCTGTTTTTT
cdr3_aa: CASSRQANTGELFF
j_call: TRBJ2-2
clone_size: -
d_call: -
v_call: TRBV18

cdr3_nt: TGCGCCAGCAGCTTGGCCCTTCAAGAGACCCAGTACTTC
cdr3_aa: CASSLALQETQYF
j_call: TRBJ2-5
clone_size: -
d_call: -
v_call: TRBV5-1

cdr3_nt: TGTGCCAGCAGCACGGCCGGGACAGAGGTACTGTTTTTT
cdr3_aa: CASSTAGTEVLFF
j_call: TRBJ1-4
clone_size: -
d_call: -
v_call: TRBV21-1

cdr3_nt: TGCAGTGCTAGCACAGACAATGAGCAGTTCTTC
cdr3_aa: CSASTDNEQFF
j_call: TRBJ2-1
clone_size: -
d_call: -
v_call: TRBV20-1

cdr3_nt: TGTGCCAGCAGCTTGGACCAGGGGGCTGGGACTGAAGCTTTCTTT
cdr3_aa: CASSLDQGAGTEAFF
j_call: TRBJ1-1
clone_size: -
d_call: TRBD1
v_call: TRBV5-8

cdr3_nt: TGTGCCAGCAGCCAAGGACTTGCTTCGCGGGGCCAAGAGACCCAGTACTTC
cdr3_aa: CASSQGLASRGQETQYF
j_call: TRBJ2-5
clone_size: -
d_call: -
v_call: TRBV3-1/TRBV3-2

cdr3_nt: TGTGCCAGCAGCCAAGATAGCGGCTACGAGCAGTACTTC
cdr3_aa: CASSQDSGYEQYF
j_call: TRBJ2-7
clone_size: few
d_call: -
v_call: TRBV14

cdr3_nt: TGTGCCAGCATGGCAGGCGGGCAGAACTATGGCTACACCTTC
cdr3_aa: CASMAGGQNYGYTF
j_call: TRBJ1-2
clone_size: few
d_call: -
v_call: TRBV6-5

cdr3_nt: TGTGCCAGCAGCTTATCTAGCGGGCTTTACAATGAGCAGTTCTTC
cdr3_aa: CASSLSSGLYNEQFF
j_call: TRBJ2-1
clone_size: few
d_call: TRBD2
v_call: TRBV11-3

cdr3_nt: TGTGCCAGTACAGGGCCGAGTGAAAAACTGTTTTTT
cdr3_aa: CASTGPSEKLFF
j_call: TRBJ1-4
clone_size: -
d_call: -
v_call: TRBV3-1/TRBV3-2

cdr3_nt: TGTGCCAGCAGACGCACAGGGTCGACCTATGGCTACACCTTC
cdr3_aa: CASRRTGSTYGYTF
j_call: TRBJ1-2
clone_size: once
d_call: -
v_call: TRBV28

cdr3_nt: TGTGCCAGCAGCGACAACAGGGGGAAGGGGAATCAGCCCCAGCATTTT
cdr3_aa: CASSDNRGKGNQPQHF
j_call: TRBJ1-5
clone_size: -
d_call: TRBD1
v_call: TRBV7-9

cdr3_nt: TGTGCCAGCAGCCGGACTAGCGGGGGAAAGACCCAGTACTTC
cdr3_aa: CASSRTSGGKTQYF
j_call: TRBJ2-5
clone_size: -
d_call: TRBD2
v_call: TRBV3-1/TRBV3-2

cdr3_nt: TGCGCCAGCAGCTTGTCAGGGCAAATCTATGGCTACACCTTC
cdr3_aa: CASSLSGQIYGYTF
j_call: TRBJ1-2
clone_size: -
d_call: -
v_call: TRBV5-1

cdr3_nt: TGTGCCAGCAGCGCGACTAGCGGGGCCGGGGACCAGTACTTC
cdr3_aa: CASSATSGAGDQYF
j_call: TRBJ2-5
clone_size: -
d_call: TRBD2
v_call: TRBV7-9

cdr3_nt: TGCGCCAGCAGCTTGGTCCTAGCGGGGTCCACAGATACGCAGTATTTT
cdr3_aa: CASSLVLAGSTDTQYF
j_call: TRBJ2-3
clone_size: -
d_call: TRBD2
v_call: TRBV5-1

cdr3_nt: TGTGCCAGCTCCAGGGCGGGGGAGCAGTTCTTC
cdr3_aa: CASSRAGEQFF
j_call: TRBJ2-1
clone_size: few
d_call: -
v_call: TRBV3-1/TRBV3-2

cdr3_nt: TGTGCCACCAGCAGTAGGGGGGGGGATACGCAGTATTTT
cdr3_aa: CATSSRGGDTQYF
j_call: TRBJ2-3
clone_size: -
d_call: -
v_call: TRBV15

cdr3_nt: TGTGCCAGCAGTTACTATCGCACAGGTGGAACCGGGGAGCTGTTTTTT
cdr3_aa: CASSYYRTGGTGELFF
j_call: TRBJ2-2
clone_size: -
d_call: -
v_call: TRBV6-5